The sequence of this T cell receptor (beta chain) was determined in a study of vaccination and CD4 T cells after COVID-19. The Oncomine TCR Beta short-read assay was applied to DNA of cultured CD4+ T cells. It was from cultured CD4+ T cells that genomic DNA was extracted. MiXCR, run by TCRdb on the PCR reads, gives a single entry per CDR3 protein. The sample includes 7,500 to 10,000 distinct CDR3 sequences, roughly 28% of them seen just once. This clonotype was counted a few times. Its antigen remains unidentified. Described treatment: approximately nine-day PBMC culture with coronavirus spike peptide pools or control peptides (ViraFEST assay). The collection of CD4+ T cells from the unexposed donor took place before the COVID-19 pandemic (2011-2018). This receptor was identified in a human donor in good health. The sample consisted of CD4+ T cells from blood, cultured in vitro.

CDR3 in DNA: TGTGCCAGCAGCACGGGACAGGGCAATTCACCCCTCCACTTT. Amino acid sequence: CASSTGQGNSPLHF. The rearrangement uses TRBV7-3 and TRBJ1-6, with 9 bases lining up with TRBD1. The CDR3 is 14 residues long. Germline assignment: CDR1 SGHTA and CDR2 FQGTGA. With 5 bases clipped from V and 7 bases from J, the junction kept 3 bases outside the gene matches.